The 30 T cell receptor beta chains below were found in one sample sequenced in a study of CXCR3-negative and CXCR3-positive naive CD8 T cells (dated by TCRdb to the late 2010s). Overall study results and their limits: Compared with CXCR3-negative naive cells, CXCR3-positive naive cells had TRB CDR3s with higher hydrophobicity (lower Kidera factor 4), lower energy, and higher strength and volume indices.

These receptors' targets are unknown. Sequencing was carried out with a NextSeq 550. The Human TCR Profiling Kit (MiLaboratory) was used to prepare UMI-labeled 5' RACE TRB cDNA libraries. TCRdb reprocessed the reads, and each CDR3 protein sequence is entered once, without DNA. This sample's records show over 100,000 distinct CDR3 sequences. The top ten clones comprise roughly 0.39% of the sample. Sequencing input: naive CXCR3+ CD8+ T cells from blood. Per the publication, the cell subset or site label means: CD45RO-CCR7+CD27+CD95- naive CD8+ T cells expressing CXCR3 (TNR3+). These receptors were taken from a human donor in good health. Some clones in this sample may be carry-over from other donors' samples.

This chain connects TRBV7-9 to TRBJ2-7; TCRdb gives TRBD2 as the D gene, but with no DNA this cannot be confirmed. This CDR3 is 12 amino acids long. CDR1 SEHNR and CDR2 FQNEAQ come from the germline V gene (reference sequence). CDR3 residues: CASEGTNYEQYF.

The genes are TRBV5-1 and TRBJ2-1. The CDR3 is 15 residues long. Germline CDR1 and CDR2: SGHRS and YFSETQ. The chain's CDR3 is CASSSARDSYNEQFF.

The V gene is TRBV20-1, the J gene TRBJ2-7; absent DNA, TCRdb's TRBD1 call cannot be checked. The CDR3 is made up of 17 amino acids. Germline V gives CDR1 DFQATT, CDR2 SNEGSKA (reference sequence). This CDR3 reads CSAFSSPRDRSSYEQYF.

The V gene is TRBV6-2 or TRBV6-3, the J gene TRBJ1-1. CDR3 length equals 17 residues. Looked up from germline, CDR1 is MNHEY and CDR2 is SVGEGT. CDR3 loop: CASSYSNTFSGNTEAFF.

This chain links TRBV13 with TRBJ2-7. The germline gives CDR1 PRHDT, CDR2 FYEKMQ (reference sequence). This CDR3 has 14 amino acids. The CDR3 is CASSLGRTSYEQYF.

This rearrangement joins TRBV7-6 to TRBJ2-5; the D gene TCRdb calls, TRBD1, cannot be checked with no DNA. Germline V gene sequence: CDR1 SGHVS, CDR2 FNYEAQ. The CDR3 is 15 residues long. This CDR3 is CASSLQGGRQETQYF.

This rearrangement joins TRBV6-5 to TRBJ1-5. This CDR3 comprises 14 residues. Germline values: CDR1 MNHEY, CDR2 SVGAGI. This chain's CDR3 is CASSLGTSNQPQHF.

The chain has TRBV15 and TRBJ2-5; the D call from TCRdb, TRBD2, cannot be confirmed without DNA. This CDR3 has 15 amino acids. Germline V lookup: CDR1 LNHNV, CDR2 YYDKDF (reference sequence). CDR3 sequence: CATSRARGMGETQYF.

This sequence joins TRBV24-1 and TRBJ2-1; checking the TCRdb D call of TRBD1 is not possible without DNA. The CDR3 sequence is 15 residues long. Germline values: CDR1 KGHDR, CDR2 SFDVKD. The CDR3 spells CATSDQRQSYNEQFF.

The V and J genes are TRBV7-9 and TRBJ2-7. The germline V gene has CDR1 SEHNR and CDR2 FQNEAQ (reference sequence). CDR3 length equals 12 residues. This chain's CDR3 is CASSLAGAEQYF.

V is TRBV28 and J is TRBJ2-3; TCRdb's D gene call, TRBD1, goes unchecked for lack of DNA. The CDR3 sequence is 16 residues long. Germline V gene lookup returns CDR1 MDHEN and CDR2 SYDVKM. This CDR3 reads CASSLIRQGFTDTQYF.

V usage is TRBV15 and J usage is TRBJ1-1; TCRdb's assignment of TRBD1 cannot be checked, as there is no DNA. This CDR3 is built from 13 residues. The germline V gene encodes CDR1 LNHNV and CDR2 YYDKDF (reference sequence). The CDR3 here is CATSSRGNTKAFF.

The V and J genes are TRBV29-1 and TRBJ2-2; TCRdb selects TRBD2, and the lack of DNA leaves this call unchecked. Per germline, CDR1 SQVTM and CDR2 ANQGSEA. This CDR3 contains 17 residues. The chain's CDR3 is CSVFGLAGHYGTGELFF.

The rearrangement joins TRBV4-3 to TRBJ2-7; there is no DNA to check the TCRdb D call of TRBD1. CDR1 is LGHNA, CDR2 YSLEER, per germline. The CDR3 loop spans 17 amino acids. The CDR3 sequence is CASSQGTGTQSGYEQYF.

The chain uses TRBV4-1 and TRBJ2-5. Germline V gene lookup returns CDR1 MGHRA and CDR2 YSYEKL. The CDR3 is 12 residues long. The CDR3: CASSQLGETQYF.

The CDR3 region is CSARDAGQGFWIEAFF. This chain uses TRBV20-1 with TRBJ1-1; the D call from TCRdb, TRBD1, cannot be confirmed without DNA. The CDR3 has 16 amino acids. Germline V lookup: CDR1 DFQATT, CDR2 SNEGSKA (reference sequence).

The chain links TRBV12-3 or TRBV12-4 to TRBJ2-5; with no DNA, the TCRdb D assignment of TRBD1 cannot be verified. This CDR3 has 16 residues. The CDR3 spells CASSPSDRVVQETQYF.

The genes are TRBV10-1 and TRBJ1-1. The CDR3 length is 13 residues. The germline gives CDR1 WNHNN, CDR2 SYGVQD (reference sequence). CDR3 residues: CASSVGGTTEAFF.

J is TRBJ1-3 and V is TRBV2. This CDR3 has 15 amino acids. Looked up from germline, CDR1 is SNHLY and CDR2 is FYNNEI. This chain's CDR3 is CASSEPPLSGNTIYF.

The chain employs TRBV7-6 and TRBJ2-5; TCRdb picks TRBD1, but there is no DNA to check that call. CDR1 is SGHVS, CDR2 FNYEAQ, per germline. There are 14 residues in the CDR3. CDR3 amino acids: CASSHGTGQETQYF.

This chain links TRBV6-1 with TRBJ2-2. Germline CDR1 reads MNHNS; CDR2 reads SASEGT. This CDR3 has 15 amino acids. The CDR3 reads CASIGVAGDTGELFF.

The chain joins TRBV4-1 to TRBJ1-6; TCRdb picks TRBD1, but there is no DNA to check that call. From germline, CDR1 is MGHRA and CDR2 YSYEKL. This CDR3 has 15 amino acids. The CDR3 is CASSQSTGLFAALHF.

The V and J genes are TRBV29-1 and TRBJ2-7; lacking DNA, the TRBD1 call made by TCRdb goes unchecked. Germline loops: CDR1 SQVTM, CDR2 ANQGSEA. The CDR3 totals 13 residues. CDR3: CSVEADREDEQYF.

V and J are TRBV19 and TRBJ2-1; the D call from TCRdb, TRBD2, cannot be confirmed without DNA. CDR3 size: 16 residues. Germline V lookup: CDR1 LNHDA, CDR2 SQIVND (reference sequence). The CDR3 loop is CASSIRPGLANNEQFF.

The rearrangement joins TRBV4-1 to TRBJ2-5; TCRdb picks TRBD1, but there is no DNA to check that call. The CDR3 covers 15 residues. From germline, CDR1 is MGHRA and CDR2 YSYEKL. Here the CDR3 reads CASSQVGQGQETQYF.

The rearrangement links TRBV7-6 to TRBJ2-7; the TCRdb call, TRBD1, lacks DNA for checking. Germline V gene lookup returns CDR1 SGHVS and CDR2 FNYEAQ. The length of the CDR3 is 13 residues. CDR3 loop: CASSPGQNYEQYF.

This rearrangement joins TRBV5-1 to TRBJ1-2; the TRBD1 assignment by TCRdb is unverifiable without DNA. The CDR3 runs to 14 residues. Germline V CDR1 and CDR2: SGHRS, YFSETQ. The CDR3 spells CASSLVSADYGYTF.

This chain joins TRBV6-5 and TRBJ2-1. The CDR3 extends over 20 amino acids. Germline CDR1 reads MNHEY; CDR2 reads SVGAGI. The CDR3: CASSYSHFALLENSYNEQFF.

This rearrangement joins TRBV6-5 to TRBJ2-3; TCRdb designates TRBD1, a call that cannot be tested without DNA. The length of the CDR3 is 16 residues. The germline CDR1 and CDR2 sequences are MNHEY and SVGAGI. The CDR3 sequence is CASSYSGQGWTDTQYF.

The chain joins TRBV7-9 to TRBJ2-4; TCRdb's assignment of TRBD1 cannot be checked, as there is no DNA. The germline V gene has CDR1 SEHNR and CDR2 FQNEAQ (reference sequence). This CDR3 is built from 17 residues. CDR3 residues: CASSLAHWDIAKNIQYF.